This entry lists 18 T cell receptor beta chains sequenced from one sample in a study of T-cell reconstitution after alpha-beta-depleted transplantation in children. Unique molecular identifiers were incorporated during preparation of the TCRbeta library. TCRdb redid the calling of the PCR reads with MiXCR, one entry per CDR3 protein. The table has roughly 610,000 distinct CDR3 sequences, about 11% seen once. Here the sequenced sample was PBMCs from the stem cell graft donor, taken from the stem cell graft. The receptors come from a human donor who donated a stem cell graft to a child with acute myeloid leukemia.

V and J are TRBV9 and TRBJ2-2, with 12 bases matching TRBD2. CDR1 and CDR2 from the germline V gene are SGDLS and YYNGEE. This CDR3 region has 16 residues. V shed 0 bases, J shed 6 bases, and the junction held 3 bases outside the gene matches. In nucleotides, the CDR3 is TGTGCCAGCAGCGTAGTAGCTAGCGGGAGGGCCGGGGAGCTGTTTTTT. Protein sequence: CASSVVASGRAGELFF.

This clonotype was recorded at least ten times. The V gene is TRBV6-2 or TRBV6-3, the J gene TRBJ2-7; D is uncertain. Germline assignment: CDR1 MNHEY and CDR2 SVGEGT. Trimming stripped 4 bases from V and 10 bases from J, with 11 bases between. The CDR3 is made up of 11 amino acids. CDR3: CASSSTVTQYF. The CDR3 bases are TGTGCCAGCAGTTCCACGGTGACTCAGTACTTC.

This rearrangement joins TRBV4-3 to TRBJ2-2; TRBD1 might be the D (5 bases). CDR3 length: 16 residues. The V gene lost 0 bases and the J gene lost 3 bases, with 11 bases spanning the gap. Germline assignment: CDR1 LGHNA and CDR2 YSLEER. The CDR3 DNA sequence: TGCGCCAGCAGCCAAGATCACCAGGGATACACCGGGGAGCTGTTTTTT. It translates to CASSQDHQGYTGELFF.

This clonotype was counted ten times or more. This chain connects TRBV15 to TRBJ2-1; maybe TRBD2 (5 bases). V lost 3 bases and J 7 bases, leaving 16 bases between the germline ends. This CDR3 spans 15 amino acids. Germline V lookup: CDR1 LNHNV, CDR2 YYDKDF (reference sequence). The CDR3 coding sequence is TGTGCCACCAGCAGCCAAATGAGGGTTAGAAATGAGCAGTTCTTC. This encodes CATSSQMRVRNEQFF.

This clonotype was seen only a few times. This chain connects TRBV28 to TRBJ2-1, with D tentatively TRBD1 or TRBD2 (6 bases each). CDR3 length equals 14 residues. Germline CDR1 MDHEN, CDR2 SYDVKM. V lost 6 bases to trimming and J lost 8 bases, with 17 bases between them. CDR3 nucleotides: TGTGCCAGCAGCCTCCCCCGGAGGGGGGATGAGCAGTTCTTC. It codes for CASSLPRRGDEQFF.

The CDR3 reads CASSLAVGKDGETQYF. The CDR3 DNA reads as TGTGCCAGCAGCTTAGCGGTGGGGAAGGATGGAGAGACCCAGTACTTC. The rearrangement links TRBV13 to TRBJ2-5; D is unclear. CDR3 size: 16 residues. The germline V and J ends were trimmed by 1 base and 4 bases, with 16 bases remaining between them. The V gene's germline CDR1 is PRHDT and CDR2 FYEKMQ (reference sequence).

In its sample, this clonotype was seen a few times. V usage is TRBV29-1 and J usage is TRBJ1-5; 7 nucleotides agree with TRBD1. CDR3 length equals 17 residues. Trimming cost V 4 bases and J 0 bases; bases outside gene matches: 12. Germline lookup yields CDR1 SQVTM and CDR2 ANQGSEA. CDR3 sequence reads: CSVATGTVPYSNQPQHF. Written as DNA, the CDR3 is TGCAGCGTTGCGACCGGGACAGTTCCTTATAGCAATCAGCCCCAGCATTTT.

Of note for this clonotype: Given a much more abundant clone one base away, this may be a read error. The chain's CDR3 is CASSAPKTSLYGQYF. CDR3 sequence (DNA): TGTGCCAGCAGCGCGCCTAAGACTAGTCTCTACGGGCAGTACTTC. The chain employs TRBV6-1 and TRBJ2-7; D is perhaps TRBD2 (6 bases). Germline V gives CDR1 MNHNS, CDR2 SASEGT. The CDR3 covers 15 residues.

The table lists this clonotype with a few counts. This rearrangement joins TRBV18 to TRBJ2-7; perhaps TRBD2 as D (5 bases). Germline CDR1 reads KGHSH; CDR2 reads LQKENI. Trimming left V 3 bases short and J 3 bases short, with 12 bases between. The CDR3 extends over 14 amino acids. The CDR3 DNA follows: TGTGCCAGCTCACCGTCGAGGGAAAACTACGAGCAGTACTTC. This gives the protein CASSPSRENYEQYF.

There are many counts of this clonotype. The rearrangement uses TRBV5-1 and TRBJ1-4, with 7 bases aligning to TRBD1. CDR3 length equals 14 residues. J was trimmed by 3 bases and V by 1 base; bases with no gene match: 0. Germline V CDR1 and CDR2: SGHRS, YFSETQ. The CDR3 DNA reads TGCGCCAGCAGCTTGCAGGGGGCTAATGAAAAACTGTTTTTT. This gives the protein CASSLQGANEKLFF. Using reference TRBV5-1 and TRBJ1-4 for the parts outside the CDR3, the full variable domain is KAGVTQTPRYLIKTRGQQVTLSCSPISGHRSVSWYQQTPGQGLQFLFEYFSETQRNKGNFPGRFSGRQFSNSRSEMNVSTLELGDSALYLCASSLQGANEKLFFGSGTQLSVL.

The chain has TRBV29-1 and TRBJ1-3, with D possibly TRBD1 on 6 matching bases. The V gene lost 7 bases and the J gene lost 8 bases, with 18 bases spanning the gap. The length of the CDR3 is 13 residues. Germline loops: CDR1 SQVTM, CDR2 ANQGSEA. CDR3 sequence reads: CSAYGGAGDTIYF. In nucleotides, the CDR3 is TGCAGCGCATACGGGGGGGCAGGAGACACCATATATTTT.

This clonotype turned up a few times. The CDR3 sequence: CASTLSGRGIRGYTF. In DNA form, the CDR3 reads TGTGCCAGCACCCTTTCCGGCAGGGGGATTCGGGGCTACACCTTC. V is TRBV28 and J is TRBJ1-2; TRBD1 matches at 7 bases. V shed 7 bases, J shed 8 bases, and the junction held 16 bases outside the gene matches. Germline V gene lookup returns CDR1 MDHEN and CDR2 SYDVKM. The length of the CDR3 is 15 residues.

The chain joins TRBV11-2 to TRBJ2-4; D is possibly TRBD1 or TRBD2 (5 bases each). The CDR3 sequence is 20 residues long. CDR1 is SGHAT and CDR2 is FQNNGV in the germline V gene. V gave up 5 bases and J gave up 7 bases, with 33 bases separating them. CDR3: CASSRSSGRSGTPFGNIQYF. The DNA for the CDR3 is TGTGCCAGCAGCCGGAGTTCGGGGCGTTCAGGAACTCCTTTTGGGAACATTCAGTACTTC.

This clonotype was seen a few times. The chain joins TRBV29-1 to TRBJ2-3; D possibly uses TRBD1 or TRBD2 (5 bases each). The CDR3 consists of 12 residues. V dropped 5 bases and J dropped 7 bases, with 13 bases sitting between them. Germline-derived CDR1 and CDR2 are SQVTM and ANQGSEA. The CDR3 bases are TGCAGCGTTAGAGGGGTTGTGAATACGCAGTATTTT. Its translation: CSVRGVVNTQYF.

This clonotype was found many times. V and J are TRBV28 and TRBJ2-5; D assignment may be TRBD1 or TRBD2 (5 bases each). Trimming took 5 bases from V and 2 from J, leaving 15 bases between them. This CDR3 is built from 15 residues. Germline lookup yields CDR1 MDHEN and CDR2 SYDVKM. The CDR3 DNA is TGTGCCAGCAGTCCCCGGGGCCTGACACAAGAGACCCAGTACTTC. Protein: CASSPRGLTQETQYF.

This chain connects TRBV9 to TRBJ2-2; D possibly corresponds to TRBD2 (5 bases). CDR1 is SGDLS, CDR2 YYNGEE, per germline. The CDR3 loop spans 14 amino acids. The V end was cut by 1 base, the J end by 5 bases, with 9 bases between. The CDR3 here is CASSVQGGTGELFF. CDR3 DNA: TGTGCCAGCAGCGTACAAGGCGGGACCGGGGAGCTGTTTTTT.

This clonotype has a count of ten or more. This rearrangement joins TRBV4-3 to TRBJ2-7; D is possibly TRBD2 (5 bases). Trimming cost V 0 bases and J 6 bases, with 9 bases left between them. The CDR3 covers 13 residues. CDR1 and CDR2 from the germline V gene are LGHNA and YSLEER. CDR3 in DNA: TGCGCCAGCAGCCAAGACCCACTAGTCGAGCAGTACTTC. It yields the protein CASSQDPLVEQYF.

This clonotype was found a few times. The chain links TRBV24-1 to TRBJ2-3; D remains unclear. The V gene lost 6 bases and the J gene lost 7 bases, with 16 bases spanning the gap. There are 14 residues in the CDR3. Germline V gene lookup returns CDR1 KGHDR and CDR2 SFDVKD. CDR3 coding DNA: TGTGCCACCAGTAATGGCGGCTCCGGAAATACGCAGTATTTT. Translated: CATSNGGSGNTQYF.